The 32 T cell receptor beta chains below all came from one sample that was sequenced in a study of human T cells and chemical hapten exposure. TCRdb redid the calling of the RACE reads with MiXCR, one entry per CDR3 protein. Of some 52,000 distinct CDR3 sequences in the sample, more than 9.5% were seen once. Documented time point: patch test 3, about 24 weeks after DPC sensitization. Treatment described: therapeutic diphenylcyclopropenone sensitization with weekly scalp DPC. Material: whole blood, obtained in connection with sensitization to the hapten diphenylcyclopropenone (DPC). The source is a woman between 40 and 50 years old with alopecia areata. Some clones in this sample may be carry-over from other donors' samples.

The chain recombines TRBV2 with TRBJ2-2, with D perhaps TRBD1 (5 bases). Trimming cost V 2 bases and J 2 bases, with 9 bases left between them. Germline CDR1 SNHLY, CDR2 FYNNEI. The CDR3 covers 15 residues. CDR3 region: CASSEQGPNTGELFF. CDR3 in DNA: TGTGCCAGCAGTGAACAGGGTCCCAACACCGGGGAGCTGTTTTTT. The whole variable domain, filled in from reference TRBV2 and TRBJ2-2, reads EPEVTQTPSHQVTQMGQEVILRCVPISNHLYFYWYRQILGQKVEFLVSFYNNEISEKSEIFDDQFSVERPDGSNFTLKIRSTKLEDSAMYFCASSEQGPNTGELFFGEGSRLTVL.

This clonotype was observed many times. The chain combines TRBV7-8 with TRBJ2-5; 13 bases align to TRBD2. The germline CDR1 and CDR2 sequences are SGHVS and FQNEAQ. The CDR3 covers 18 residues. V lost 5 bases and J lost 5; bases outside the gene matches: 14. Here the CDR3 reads CASSGGAPGLAGMETQYF. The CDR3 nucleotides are TGTGCCAGCAGCGGAGGGGCTCCGGGACTAGCGGGGATGGAGACCCAGTACTTC.

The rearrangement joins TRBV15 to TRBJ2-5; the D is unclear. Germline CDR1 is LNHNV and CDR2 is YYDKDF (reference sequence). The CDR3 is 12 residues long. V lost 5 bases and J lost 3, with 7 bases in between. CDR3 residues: CATSWAEETQYF. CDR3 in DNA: TGTGCCACCAGCTGGGCGGAAGAGACCCAGTACTTC.

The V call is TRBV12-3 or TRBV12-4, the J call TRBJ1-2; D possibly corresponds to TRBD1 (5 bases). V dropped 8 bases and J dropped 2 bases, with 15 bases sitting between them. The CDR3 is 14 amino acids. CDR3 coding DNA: TGTGCCAGCGGGTCTTGGACACAGAACTATGGCTACACCTTC. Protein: CASGSWTQNYGYTF.

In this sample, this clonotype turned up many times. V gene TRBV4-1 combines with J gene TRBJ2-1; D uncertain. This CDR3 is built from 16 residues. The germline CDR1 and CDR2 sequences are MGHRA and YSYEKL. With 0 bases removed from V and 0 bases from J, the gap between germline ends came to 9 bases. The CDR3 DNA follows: TGCGCCAGCAGCCAAGATCCTAGAAGCTCCTACAATGAGCAGTTCTTC. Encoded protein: CASSQDPRSSYNEQFF.

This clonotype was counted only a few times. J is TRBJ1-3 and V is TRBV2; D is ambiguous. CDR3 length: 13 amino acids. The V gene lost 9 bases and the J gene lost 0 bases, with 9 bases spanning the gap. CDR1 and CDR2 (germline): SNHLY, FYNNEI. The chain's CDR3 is CASSIGSGNTIYF. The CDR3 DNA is TGTGCCAGTTCGATCGGCTCTGGAAACACCATATATTTT.

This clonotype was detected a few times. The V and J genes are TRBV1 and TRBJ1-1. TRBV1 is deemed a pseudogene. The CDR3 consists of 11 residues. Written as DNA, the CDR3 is TGCACCAGCAGCCGAAACGGCGGAGCTTTCTTT. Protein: CTSSRNGGAFF.

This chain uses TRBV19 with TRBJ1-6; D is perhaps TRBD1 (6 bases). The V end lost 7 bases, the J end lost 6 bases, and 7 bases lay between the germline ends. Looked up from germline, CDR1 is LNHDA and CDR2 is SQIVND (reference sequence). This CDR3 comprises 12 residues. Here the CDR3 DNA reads TGTGCCAGTAAAGGGGGTAATTCACCCCTCCACTTT. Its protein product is CASKGGNSPLHF.

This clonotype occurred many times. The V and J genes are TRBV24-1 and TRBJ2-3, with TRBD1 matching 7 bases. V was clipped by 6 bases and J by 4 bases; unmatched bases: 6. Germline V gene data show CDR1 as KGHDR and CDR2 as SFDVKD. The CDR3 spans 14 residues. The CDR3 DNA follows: TGTGCCACCAGTTCCCAGGGGGTCGCAGATACGCAGTATTTT. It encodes CATSSQGVADTQYF.

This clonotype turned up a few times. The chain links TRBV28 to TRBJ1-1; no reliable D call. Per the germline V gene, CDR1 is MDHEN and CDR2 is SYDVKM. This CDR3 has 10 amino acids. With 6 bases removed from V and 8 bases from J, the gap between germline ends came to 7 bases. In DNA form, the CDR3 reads TGTGCCAGCAGGTACAAAGAAGCTTTCTTT. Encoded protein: CASRYKEAFF.

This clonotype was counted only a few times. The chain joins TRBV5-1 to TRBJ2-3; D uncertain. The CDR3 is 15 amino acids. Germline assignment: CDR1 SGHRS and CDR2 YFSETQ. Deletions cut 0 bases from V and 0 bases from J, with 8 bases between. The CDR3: CASSLDYSSTDTQYF. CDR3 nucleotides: TGCGCCAGCAGCTTGGACTATTCTAGCACAGATACGCAGTATTTT.

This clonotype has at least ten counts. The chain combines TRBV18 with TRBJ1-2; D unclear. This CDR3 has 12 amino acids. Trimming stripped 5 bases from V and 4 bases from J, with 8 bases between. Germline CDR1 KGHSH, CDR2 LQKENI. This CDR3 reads CASSDPSYGYTF. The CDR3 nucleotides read TGTGCCAGCTCAGACCCATCCTATGGCTACACCTTC.

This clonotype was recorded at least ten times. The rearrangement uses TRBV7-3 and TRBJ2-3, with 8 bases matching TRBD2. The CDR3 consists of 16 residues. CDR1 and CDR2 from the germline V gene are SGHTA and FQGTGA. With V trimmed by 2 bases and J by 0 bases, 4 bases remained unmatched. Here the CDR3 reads CASSLGLAASTDTQYF. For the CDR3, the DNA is TGTGCCAGCAGCTTAGGACTAGCTGCTAGCACAGATACGCAGTATTTT.

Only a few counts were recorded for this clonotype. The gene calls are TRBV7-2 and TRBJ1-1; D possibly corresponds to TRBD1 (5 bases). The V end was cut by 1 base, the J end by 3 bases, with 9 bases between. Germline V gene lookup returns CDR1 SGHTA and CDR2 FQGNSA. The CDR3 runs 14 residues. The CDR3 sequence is CASSLVLGDTEAFF. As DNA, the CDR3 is TGTGCCAGCAGCTTAGTTTTGGGGGACACTGAAGCTTTCTTT.

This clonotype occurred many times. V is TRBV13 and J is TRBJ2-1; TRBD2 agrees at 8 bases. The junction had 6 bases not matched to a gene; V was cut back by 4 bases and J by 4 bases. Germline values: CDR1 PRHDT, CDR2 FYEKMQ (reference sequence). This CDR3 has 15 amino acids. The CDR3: CASSYGLAGYNEQFF. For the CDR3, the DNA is TGTGCCAGCAGCTATGGGCTAGCGGGTTACAATGAGCAGTTCTTC.

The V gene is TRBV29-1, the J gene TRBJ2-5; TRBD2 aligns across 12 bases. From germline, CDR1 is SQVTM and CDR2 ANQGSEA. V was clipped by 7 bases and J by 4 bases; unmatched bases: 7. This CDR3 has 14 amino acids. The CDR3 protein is CSASATSGGETQYF. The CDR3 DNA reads TGCAGCGCTTCCGCGACTAGCGGGGGAGAGACCCAGTACTTC. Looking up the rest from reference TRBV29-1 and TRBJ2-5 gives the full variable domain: SAVISQKPSRDICQRGTSLTIQCQVDSQVTMMFWYRQQPGQSLTLIATANQGSEATYESGFVIDKFPISRPNLTFSTLTVSNMSPEDSSIYLCSASATSGGETQYFGPGTRLLVL.

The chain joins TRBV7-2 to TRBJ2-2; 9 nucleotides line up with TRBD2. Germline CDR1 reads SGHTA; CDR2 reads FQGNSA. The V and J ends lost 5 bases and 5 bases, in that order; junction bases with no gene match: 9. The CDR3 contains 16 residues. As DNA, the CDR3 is TGTGCCAGCAGCCGCCGGGCAGCGGGGGGAACCGGGGAGCTGTTTTTT. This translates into CASSRRAAGGTGELFF.

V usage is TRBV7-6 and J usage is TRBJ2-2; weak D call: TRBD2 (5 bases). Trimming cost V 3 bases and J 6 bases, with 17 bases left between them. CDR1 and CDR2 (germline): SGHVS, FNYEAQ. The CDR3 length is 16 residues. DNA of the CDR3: TGTGCCAGCAGCTTGGACTTAAACGTCGGGGCCGGGGAGCTGTTTTTT. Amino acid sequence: CASSLDLNVGAGELFF.

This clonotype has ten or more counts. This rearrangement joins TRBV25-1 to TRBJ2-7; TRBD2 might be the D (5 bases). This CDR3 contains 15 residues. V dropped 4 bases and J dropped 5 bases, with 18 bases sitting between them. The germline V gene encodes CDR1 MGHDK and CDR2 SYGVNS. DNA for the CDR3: TGTGCCAGCAGTGCGGACGGAGGATGGTCCCACGAGCAGTACTTC. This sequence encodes CASSADGGWSHEQYF.

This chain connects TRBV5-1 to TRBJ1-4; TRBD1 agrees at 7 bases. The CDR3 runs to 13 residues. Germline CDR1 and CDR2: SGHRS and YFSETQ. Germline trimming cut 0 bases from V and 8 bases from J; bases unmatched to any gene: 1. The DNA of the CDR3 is TGCGCCAGCAGCTTGGCCAGGGGGGAAAAACTGTTTTTT. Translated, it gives CASSLARGEKLFF.

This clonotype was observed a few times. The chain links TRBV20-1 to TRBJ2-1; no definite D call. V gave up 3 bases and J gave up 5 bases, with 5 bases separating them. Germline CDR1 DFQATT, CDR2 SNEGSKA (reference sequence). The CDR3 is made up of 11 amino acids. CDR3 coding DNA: TGCAGTGCTAGGACGGACAATGAGCAGTTCTTC. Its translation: CSARTDNEQFF.

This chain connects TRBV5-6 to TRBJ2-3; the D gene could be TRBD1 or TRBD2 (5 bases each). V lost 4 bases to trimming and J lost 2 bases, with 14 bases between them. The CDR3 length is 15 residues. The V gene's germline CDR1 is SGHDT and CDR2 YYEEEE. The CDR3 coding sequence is TGTGCCAGCAGCCTTGTGGGGGAGTACACAGATACGCAGTATTTT. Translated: CASSLVGEYTDTQYF.

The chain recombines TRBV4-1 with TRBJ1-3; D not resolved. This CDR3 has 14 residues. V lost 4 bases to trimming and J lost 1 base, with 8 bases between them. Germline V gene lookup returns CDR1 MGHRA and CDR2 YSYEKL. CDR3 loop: CASSRPGSGNTIYF. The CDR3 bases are TGCGCCAGCAGCCGTCCCGGATCTGGAAACACCATATATTTT.

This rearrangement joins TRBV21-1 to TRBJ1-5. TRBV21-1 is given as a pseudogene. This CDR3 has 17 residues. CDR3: CASSKGSVGIFNQPQHF. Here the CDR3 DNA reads TGTGCCAGCAGCAAAGGTTCAGTGGGTATTTTTAATCAGCCCCAGCATTTT.

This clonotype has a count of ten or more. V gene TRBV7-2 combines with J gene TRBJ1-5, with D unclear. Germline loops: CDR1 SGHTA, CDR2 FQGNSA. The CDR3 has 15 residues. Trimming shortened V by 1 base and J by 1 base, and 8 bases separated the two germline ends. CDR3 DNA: TGTGCCAGCAGCTTAGGGGAACGGAGCAATCAGCCCCAGCATTTT. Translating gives CASSLGERSNQPQHF.

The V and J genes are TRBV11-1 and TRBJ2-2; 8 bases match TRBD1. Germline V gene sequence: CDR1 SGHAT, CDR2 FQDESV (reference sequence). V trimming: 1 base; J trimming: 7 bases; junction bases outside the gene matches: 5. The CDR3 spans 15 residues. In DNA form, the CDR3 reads TGTGCCAGCAGCTTAGGACAGGGGATTGGCGGGGAGCTGTTTTTT. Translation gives CASSLGQGIGGELFF.

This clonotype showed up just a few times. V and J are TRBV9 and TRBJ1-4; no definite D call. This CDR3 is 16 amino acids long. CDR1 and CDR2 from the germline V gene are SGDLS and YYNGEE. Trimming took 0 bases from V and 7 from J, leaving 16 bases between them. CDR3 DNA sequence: TGTGCCAGCAGCGTAGAAGGGTGGGCGACGAGTGAAAAACTGTTTTTT. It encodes CASSVEGWATSEKLFF.

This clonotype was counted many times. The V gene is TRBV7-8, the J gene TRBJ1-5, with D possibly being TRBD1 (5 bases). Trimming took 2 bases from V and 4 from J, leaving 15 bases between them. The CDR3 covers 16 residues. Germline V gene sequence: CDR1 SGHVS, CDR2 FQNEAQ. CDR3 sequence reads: CASSLRDGGLNQPQHF. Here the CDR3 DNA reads TGTGCCAGCAGCTTACGGGACGGTGGGCTGAATCAGCCCCAGCATTTT.

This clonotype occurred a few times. The DNA for the CDR3 is TGTGCCAGCATGGTTGGGGCCCAGCCTGAAGCTTTCTTT. It specifies CASMVGAQPEAFF. The V gene is TRBV6-6, the J gene TRBJ1-1, with D tentatively TRBD1 (5 bases). The CDR3 is 13 residues long. Deletions cut 7 bases from V and 6 bases from J, with 15 bases between. Germline lookup yields CDR1 MNHNY and CDR2 SVGAGI (reference sequence).

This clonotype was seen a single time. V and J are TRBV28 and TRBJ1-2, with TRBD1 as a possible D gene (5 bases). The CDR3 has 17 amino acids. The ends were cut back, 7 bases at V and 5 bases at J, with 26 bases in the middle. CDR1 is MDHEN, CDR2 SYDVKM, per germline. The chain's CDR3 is CASTIRDFSRGPYGYTF. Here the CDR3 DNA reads TGTGCCAGCACTATTAGGGACTTCTCCCGCGGACCTTATGGCTACACCTTC.

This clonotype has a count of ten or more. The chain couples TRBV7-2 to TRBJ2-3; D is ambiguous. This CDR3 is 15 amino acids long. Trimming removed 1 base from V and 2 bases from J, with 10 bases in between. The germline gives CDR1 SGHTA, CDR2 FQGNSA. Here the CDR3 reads CASSLDRRHTDTQYF. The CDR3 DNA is TGTGCCAGCAGCTTAGACAGACGCCACACAGATACGCAGTATTTT.

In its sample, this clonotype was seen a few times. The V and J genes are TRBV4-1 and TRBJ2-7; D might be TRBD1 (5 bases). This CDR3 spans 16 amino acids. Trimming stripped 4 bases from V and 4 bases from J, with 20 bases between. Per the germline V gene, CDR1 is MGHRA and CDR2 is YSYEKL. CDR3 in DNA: TGCGCCAGCAGCCCCCTCCCCCAGGGAAAGCTTTACGAGCAGTACTTC. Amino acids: CASSPLPQGKLYEQYF.